The 19 T cell receptor beta chains below all came from one sample that was sequenced in a study of T cell responses to AZD1222 COVID-19 vaccine. Only in-frame clones appear in the TCRdb table, and some are missing; sequencing was by immunoSEQ multiplex PCR. This table holds about 140,000 clones, 92% found once. The sample was peripheral blood, taken on day 0 of AZD1222 vaccination. The receptors derive from an adult in good health.

The V and J genes are TRBV28 and TRBJ1-3; D unresolved. Trimming pared 3 bases from V and 4 bases from J, leaving 1 base between. This CDR3 spans 11 amino acids. The germline gives CDR1 MDHEN, CDR2 SYDVKM. The CDR3 DNA sequence: TGTGCCAGCAGTTTGGGAAACACCATATATTTT. Its translation: CASSLGNTIYF. Together with reference TRBV28 and TRBJ1-3, the CDR3 gives the full variable domain: DVKVTQSSRYLVKRTGEKVFLECVQDMDHENMFWYRQDPGLGLRLIYFSYDVKMKEKGDIPEGYSVSREKKERFSLILESASTNQTSMYLCASSLGNTIYFGEGSWLTVV.

This clone has only one observation. The gene calls are TRBV4-3 and TRBJ2-7; D possibly uses TRBD1 or TRBD2 (5 bases each). This CDR3 is 14 amino acids long. Between the trimmed V and J ends, which lost 2 bases and 2 bases, there was a span of 10 bases. CDR1 and CDR2 (germline): LGHNA, YSLEER. For the CDR3, the DNA is TGCGCCAGCAGCCAACCGAGGGGCCCCTACGAGCAGTACTTC. It translates to CASSQPRGPYEQYF.

The chain couples TRBV10-3 to TRBJ2-6; D perhaps matches TRBD2 (5 bases). CDR1 and CDR2 from the germline V gene are ENHRY and SYGVKD. Trimming took 3 bases from V and 3 from J, leaving 15 bases between them. The CDR3 has 17 amino acids. The CDR3 region has the DNA TGTGCCATCAGTGACAAGAGGGAACGAGTTGGGGCCAACGTCCTGACTTTC. Protein product: CAISDKRERVGANVLTF.

This clone was recorded only once. The chain links TRBV11-2 to TRBJ2-1, with D perhaps matching TRBD2 (6 bases). Trimming took 4 bases from V and 4 from J, leaving 14 bases between them. The V gene's germline CDR1 is SGHAT and CDR2 FQNNGV. The CDR3 is 15 amino acids. CDR3 amino acids: CASSSTEGRYNEQFF. DNA of the CDR3: TGTGCCAGCAGCTCTACGGAGGGGAGATACAATGAGCAGTTCTTC.

Regarding this clone: At one boundary the junction diverges from the germline segment, which might be a read error. The sample has other DNA sequences that encode this CDR3 too. This chain links TRBV3-1 (or the pseudogene TRBV3-2) with TRBJ1-6, with D hard to call. There are 14 residues in the CDR3. Germline V gene sequence: CDR1 LGHDT, CDR2 YNNKEL (reference sequence). CDR3 loop: CASSQIGLESPLHF. The CDR3 DNA reads as TGTGCCAGCAGCCAAATAGGGTTAGAATCACCTCTCCACTTT.

J is TRBJ2-7 and V is TRBV30; D might be TRBD1 or TRBD2, each matching 5 bases. The CDR3 consists of 14 residues. The V and J ends lost 0 bases and 3 bases respectively, with 12 bases between them. From germline, CDR1 is GTSNPN and CDR2 SVGIG (reference sequence). The CDR3 DNA follows: TGTGCCTGGAGTGTAGGTGGGGGTCTCTACGAGCAGTACTTC. It yields the protein CAWSVGGGLYEQYF. Based on the CDR3 plus reference TRBV30 and TRBJ2-7, the full variable domain is SQTIHQWPATLVQPVGSPLSLECTVEGTSNPNLYWYRQAAGRGLQLLFYSVGIGQISSEVPQNLSASRPQDRQFILSSKKLLLSDSGFYLCAWSVGGGLYEQYFGPGTRLTVT.

The chain combines TRBV29-1 with TRBJ2-3, with 7 bases lining up with TRBD2. The V segment lost 3 bases and the J segment 4 bases; nucleotides outside the gene matches: 7. The CDR3 has 14 amino acids. CDR1 is SQVTM, CDR2 ANQGSEA, per germline. In DNA form, the CDR3 reads TGCAGCGTTGATCGGGCGGGAGTTGCAGATACGCAGTATTTT. It specifies CSVDRAGVADTQYF.

The J gene is TRBJ2-7, the V gene TRBV28; 11 bases line up with TRBD2. CDR3 length equals 17 residues. Germline assignment: CDR1 MDHEN and CDR2 SYDVKM. V lost 4 bases, J lost 5 bases, and 13 bases stayed unmatched. This CDR3 is CASSSVLAGGRWNEQYF. CDR3 nucleotides: TGTGCCAGCAGTTCCGTCCTAGCGGGAGGACGATGGAACGAGCAGTACTTC.

This rearrangement joins TRBV5-1 to TRBJ1-4; D is perhaps TRBD1 (5 bases). This CDR3 contains 16 residues. Germline CDR1 is SGHRS and CDR2 is YFSETQ. V was trimmed by 3 bases and J by 6 bases, leaving 18 bases between them. Here the CDR3 reads CASSWTSSEVDEKLFF. DNA for the CDR3: TGCGCCAGCAGCTGGACAAGCTCGGAGGTGGATGAAAAACTGTTTTTT.

The gene calls are TRBV5-1 and TRBJ1-2; unclear D gene. CDR1 SGHRS and CDR2 YFSETQ come from the germline V gene. Trimming took 3 bases from V and 7 from J, leaving 16 bases between them. The CDR3 covers 14 residues. The chain's CDR3 is CASSSVGGPGGYTF. Written as DNA, the CDR3 is TGCGCCAGCAGCTCCGTAGGCGGGCCGGGTGGCTACACCTTC.

The chain has TRBV4-1 and TRBJ1-2, with D tentatively TRBD1 (5 bases). V lost 0 bases to trimming and J lost 6 bases, with 11 bases between them. The CDR3 totals 14 residues. Germline CDR1 MGHRA, CDR2 YSYEKL. CDR3 sequence: CASSQDGGPDGYTF. In DNA form, the CDR3 reads TGCGCCAGCAGCCAAGATGGGGGTCCGGATGGCTACACCTTC.

The V and J genes are TRBV6-5 and TRBJ1-1, with unresolved D. Germline loops: CDR1 MNHEY, CDR2 SVGAGI. The CDR3 is 12 amino acids. V was clipped by 4 bases and J by 2 bases, with 5 bases between them. The CDR3 spells CASSSINTEAFF. The CDR3 nucleotides are TGTGCCAGCAGTTCCATCAACACTGAAGCTTTCTTT.

The chain is built from TRBV7-8 and TRBJ1-1; no clear D. CDR3 length: 15 amino acids. Trimming removed 5 bases at V and 5 bases at J, with 18 bases between. Germline V gene data show CDR1 as SGHVS and CDR2 as FQNEAQ. Here the CDR3 reads CASSRSVNERTEAFF. Here the CDR3 DNA reads TGTGCCAGCAGCCGTTCAGTGAACGAGAGGACTGAAGCTTTCTTT.

This CDR3 is CASSQARPPLNTEAFF. In DNA, the CDR3 is TGTGCCAGCAGCCAGGCGCGACCGCCGCTGAACACTGAAGCTTTCTTT. The chain carries TRBV4-2 and TRBJ1-1; D is ambiguous. The CDR3 is 16 amino acids. Trimming left V 3 bases short and J 0 bases short, with 14 bases between. Looked up from germline, CDR1 is LGHNA and CDR2 is YNFKEQ.

The chain uses TRBV15 and TRBJ2-5; tentative D call: TRBD2 (6 bases). Germline V CDR1 and CDR2: LNHNV, YYDKDF (reference sequence). The V gene lost 1 base and the J gene lost 5 bases, with 20 bases spanning the gap. The CDR3 contains 17 residues. Written as DNA, the CDR3 is TGTGCCACCAGCAGAGGGGGGGAGTACTCCCCTCGGGAGACCCAGTACTTC. Residues: CATSRGGEYSPRETQYF.

The chain carries TRBV30 and TRBJ1-1, with 11 bases aligning to TRBD1. The J segment lost 5 bases and the V segment lost 5 bases, leaving 4 bases of the junction unmatched. In germline, CDR1 is GTSNPN, CDR2 SVGIG (reference sequence). CDR3 size: 13 residues. The CDR3 protein is CAWQDRGRTEAFF. The CDR3 region has the DNA TGTGCCTGGCAGGACAGGGGGCGAACTGAAGCTTTCTTT.

This clone is a singleton in its sample. This chain links TRBV2 with TRBJ2-3; 7 nucleotides agree with TRBD1. In germline, CDR1 is SNHLY, CDR2 FYNNEI. V was pared by 10 bases and J by 2 bases, with 12 bases of the junction left unmatched. This CDR3 has 15 residues. The CDR3 nucleotides read TGTGCCACCAAATTCTCCGGGACAGCCACAGATACGCAGTATTTT. Protein sequence: CATKFSGTATDTQYF.

The chain carries TRBV5-1 and TRBJ2-7; 7 bases are a match to TRBD2. CDR1 SGHRS and CDR2 YFSETQ come from the germline V gene. The length of the CDR3 is 14 residues. V dropped 4 bases and J dropped 4; count of bases not matched to a gene: 8. CDR3 sequence: CASSLGGFRYEQYF. The CDR3 DNA reads TGCGCCAGCAGCCTCGGGGGGTTTAGGTACGAGCAGTACTTC.

V usage is TRBV5-6 and J usage is TRBJ2-7, with 7 bases aligning to TRBD1. The CDR3 covers 14 residues. V dropped 5 bases and J dropped 5; count of bases not matched to a gene: 10. The V gene's germline CDR1 is SGHDT and CDR2 YYEEEE. The CDR3 nucleotides are TGTGCCAGCAGTCAAAGGCAGGGGGACCACGAGCAGTACTTC. Its translation is CASSQRQGDHEQYF.